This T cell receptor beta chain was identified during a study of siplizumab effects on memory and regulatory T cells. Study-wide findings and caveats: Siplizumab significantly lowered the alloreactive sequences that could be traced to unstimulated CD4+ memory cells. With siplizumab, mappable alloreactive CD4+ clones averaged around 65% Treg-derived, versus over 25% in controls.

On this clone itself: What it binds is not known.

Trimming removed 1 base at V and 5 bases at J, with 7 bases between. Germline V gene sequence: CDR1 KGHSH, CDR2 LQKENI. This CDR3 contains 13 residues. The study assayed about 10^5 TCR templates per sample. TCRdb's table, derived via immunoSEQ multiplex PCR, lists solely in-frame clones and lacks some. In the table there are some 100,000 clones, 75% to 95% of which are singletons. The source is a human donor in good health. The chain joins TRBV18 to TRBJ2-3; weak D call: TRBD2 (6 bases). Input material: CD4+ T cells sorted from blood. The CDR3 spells CASSPLGGDTQYF. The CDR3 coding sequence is TGTGCCAGCTCACCACTGGGAGGAGATACGCAGTATTTT.